This T cell receptor (beta chain) was sequenced for a study of blood T cell repertoires in COVID-19. Overall study: Collection of acute and convalescent COVID-19 samples took place in the United States, Italy and Spain. In each case, the material was cDNA or gDNA derived from T cells, B-cell-depleted T cells, or PBMCs.

This clone has just a few counts. The CDR3 is made up of 15 amino acids. Germline loops: CDR1 SEHNR, CDR2 FQNEAQ (reference sequence). With 4 bases clipped from V and 7 bases from J, the junction kept 8 bases outside the gene matches. Authors' methods: Estimates of nucleated cell counts were drawn from the amplification of reference gene primers. Repertoires were generated with immunoSEQ multiplex PCR, while TCRdb's copy carries only in-frame clones and drops some. Clone size and the V and J calls come from that table; the DNA yielded D and trimming. The sample carries around 140,000 clones, 84% recorded once.

This clonotype originated in a man in his fifties or sixties with active or convalescent COVID-19. Sequenced sample: peripheral blood. J is TRBJ1-4 and V is TRBV7-9; 8 bases agree with TRBD1. CDR3 loop: CASSSNSDRVEKLFF. The CDR3 DNA reads TGTGCCAGCAGCTCCAACTCGGACAGGGTTGAAAAACTGTTTTTT. Together with reference TRBV7-9 and TRBJ1-4, the CDR3 gives the full variable domain: DTGVSQNPRHKITKRGQNVTFRCDPISEHNRLYWYRQTLGQGPEFLTYFQNEAQLEKSRLLSDRFSAERPKGSFSTLEIQRTEQGDSAMYLCASSSNSDRVEKLFFGSGTQLSVL.